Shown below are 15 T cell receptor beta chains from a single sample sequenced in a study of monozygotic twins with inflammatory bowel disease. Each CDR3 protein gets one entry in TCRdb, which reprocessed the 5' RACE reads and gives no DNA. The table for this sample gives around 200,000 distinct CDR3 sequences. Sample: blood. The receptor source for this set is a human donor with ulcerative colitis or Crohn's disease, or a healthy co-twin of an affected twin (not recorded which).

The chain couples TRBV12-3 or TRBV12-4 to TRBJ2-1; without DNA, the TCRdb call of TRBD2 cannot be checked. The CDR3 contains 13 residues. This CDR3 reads CASSPDGATEQFF.

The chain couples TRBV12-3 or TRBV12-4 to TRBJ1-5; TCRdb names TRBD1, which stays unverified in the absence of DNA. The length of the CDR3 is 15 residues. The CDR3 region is CASSLVIGGRQPQHF.

CDR3: CASSPASGGPYEQYF. The chain recombines TRBV18 with TRBJ2-7. CDR3 length: 15 residues. The germline V gene encodes CDR1 KGHSH and CDR2 LQKENI.

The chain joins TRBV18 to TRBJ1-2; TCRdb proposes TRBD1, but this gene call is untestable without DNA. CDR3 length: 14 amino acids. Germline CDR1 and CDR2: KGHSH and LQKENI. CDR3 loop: CASSPPGPLYGYTF.

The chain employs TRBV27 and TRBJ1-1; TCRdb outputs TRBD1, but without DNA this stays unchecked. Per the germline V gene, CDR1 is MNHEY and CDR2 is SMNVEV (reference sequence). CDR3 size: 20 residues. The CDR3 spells CASTQNTGATERSNNTEAFF.

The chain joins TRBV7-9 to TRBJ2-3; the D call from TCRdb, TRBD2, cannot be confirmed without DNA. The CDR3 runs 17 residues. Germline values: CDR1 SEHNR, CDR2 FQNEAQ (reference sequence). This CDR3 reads CASSFLAGGFGTDTQYF.

The CDR3 loop is CASSLRDRGLLAVNTGELFF. The V call is TRBV12-3 or TRBV12-4, the J call TRBJ2-2; as DNA is missing, the TRBD1 call by TCRdb cannot be tested. The CDR3 sequence is 20 residues long.

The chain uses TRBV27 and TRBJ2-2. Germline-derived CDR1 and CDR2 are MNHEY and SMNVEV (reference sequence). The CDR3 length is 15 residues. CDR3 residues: CASSFHSRVTGELFF.

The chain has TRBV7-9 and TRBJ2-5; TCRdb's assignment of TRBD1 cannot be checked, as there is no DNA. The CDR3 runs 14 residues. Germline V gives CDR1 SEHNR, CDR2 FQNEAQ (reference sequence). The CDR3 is CASSWGGPQETQYF.

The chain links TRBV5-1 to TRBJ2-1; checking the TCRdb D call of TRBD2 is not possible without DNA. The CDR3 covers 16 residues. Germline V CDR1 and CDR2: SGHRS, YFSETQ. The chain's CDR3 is CASSLEWLAGYNEQFF.

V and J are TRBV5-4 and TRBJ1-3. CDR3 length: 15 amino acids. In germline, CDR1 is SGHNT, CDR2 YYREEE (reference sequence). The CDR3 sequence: CASSTTRNSGNTIYF. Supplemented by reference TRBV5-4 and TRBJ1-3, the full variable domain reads ETGVTQSPTHLIKTRGQQVTLRCSSQSGHNTVSWYQQALGQGPQFIFQYYREEENGRGNFPPRFSGLQFPNYSSELNVNALELDDSALYLCASSTTRNSGNTIYFGEGSWLTVV.

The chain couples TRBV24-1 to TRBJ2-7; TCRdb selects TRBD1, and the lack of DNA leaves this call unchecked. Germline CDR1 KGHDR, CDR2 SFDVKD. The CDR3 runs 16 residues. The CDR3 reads CATSARGQGTSYEQYF.

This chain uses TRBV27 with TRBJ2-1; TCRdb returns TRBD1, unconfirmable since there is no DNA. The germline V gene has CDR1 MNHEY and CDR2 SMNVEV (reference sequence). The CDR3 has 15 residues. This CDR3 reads CASRPPGTYFNEQFF.

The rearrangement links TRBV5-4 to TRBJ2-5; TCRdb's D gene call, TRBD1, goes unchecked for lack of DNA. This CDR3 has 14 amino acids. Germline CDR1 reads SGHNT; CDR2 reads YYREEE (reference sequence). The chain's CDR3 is CASGGGAVKETQYF.

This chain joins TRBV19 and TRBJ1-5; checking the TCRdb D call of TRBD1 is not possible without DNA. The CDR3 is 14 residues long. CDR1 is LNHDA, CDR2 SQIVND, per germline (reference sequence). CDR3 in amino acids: CASSMAQGNQPQHF.